Listed below are T cell receptor beta chains from one sample, sequenced in a study of cytomegalovirus exposure and HLA in healthy donors. Libraries were prepared by immunoSEQ multiplex PCR; TCRdb keeps only in-frame clonotypes and omits some of them. The sample contains about 130,000 clones, about 78% of which appear only once. The specimen sequenced was PBMCs. The source is a human donor in good health. The conserved cysteine and the conserved F or W are not part of the CDR3 here. The order of the fields is V gene, CDR3 length, J gene, CDR3 protein.

V: TRBV6-5; length: 12; J: TRBJ1-4; CDR3: ASSPGTANEKLF
V: TRBV5-4; length: 13; J: TRBJ2-1; CDR3: ASSLDRGVGNEQF
V: TRBV28; length: 13; J: TRBJ2-7; CDR3: ASSLPTWQRYEQY
V: TRBV25-1; length: 12; J: TRBJ1-1; CDR3: ASSFSGRGTEAF
V: TRBV9; length: 13; J: TRBJ2-7; CDR3: ASSHGTSGPYEQY
V: TRBV9; length: 18; J: TRBJ2-3; CDR3: ASSSHGSASGGRNTDTQY
V: TRBV5-6; length: 11; J: TRBJ1-3; CDR3: ASSLAGGNTIY
V: TRBV7-2; length: 14; J: TRBJ1-4; CDR3: ASSRRVGATNEKLF
V: TRBV9; length: 15; J: TRBJ2-6; CDR3: ASSASQQGSGANVLT
V: TRBV28; length: 14; J: TRBJ1-1; CDR3: ASSLTGIPQNTEAF
V: TRBV28; length: 12; J: TRBJ1-5; CDR3: ASSYFGVRQPQH
V: TRBV30; length: 12; J: TRBJ2-7; CDR3: AWRGQGRPYEQY
V: TRBV15; length: 10; J: TRBJ2-7; CDR3: ATSRMSGEQY
V: TRBV7-2; length: 14; J: TRBJ1-5; CDR3: ASSHLGGARNQPQH
V: TRBV6-6; length: 13; J: TRBJ1-2; CDR3: ASSYGSDRAGGYT
V: TRBV15; length: 16; J: TRBJ2-7; CDR3: ATSREPGRAPTTDEQY
V: TRBV5-1; length: 12; J: TRBJ2-5; CDR3: ASSWGSGEETQY
V: TRBV14; length: 15; J: TRBJ2-1; CDR3: ASSQWSGVIGYNEQF
V: TRBV18; length: 12; J: TRBJ2-7; CDR3: ASSPRSGAYEQY
V: TRBV2; length: 13; J: TRBJ2-1; CDR3: ASSAETSRRNEQF
V: TRBV5-1; length: 13; J: TRBJ1-1; CDR3: ASSLVDSGVTEAF
V: TRBV28; length: 17; J: TRBJ1-4; CDR3: ASRNMKDRGRFTNEKLF
V: TRBV18; length: 15; J: TRBJ2-6; CDR3: ASSPDSEKTGANVLT
V: TRBV6-7; length: 13; J: TRBJ2-3; CDR3: ASSYPEGSTDTQY
V: TRBV9; length: 15; J: TRBJ2-6; CDR3: ASSPGTGGTGANVLT
V: TRBV30; length: 11; J: TRBJ1-2; CDR3: AWSVNREGGYT
V: TRBV6-5; length: 13; J: TRBJ2-3; CDR3: ASNPRDRVSDTQY
V: TRBV10-2; length: 11; J: TRBJ1-1; CDR3: ASRTGYHTEAF
V: TRBV4-3; length: 12; J: TRBJ1-2; CDR3: ASSQVGANYGYT
V: TRBV4-1; length: 15; J: TRBJ2-1; CDR3: ASSQEPTQGAGNEQF
V: TRBV5-4; length: 12; J: TRBJ1-1; CDR3: ASSPNPGISEAF
V: TRBV21-1; length: 12; J: TRBJ1-1; CDR3: ASSQAGGGTEAF
V: TRBV9; length: 15; J: TRBJ1-5; CDR3: ASSVAGRGWGNQPQH
V: TRBV7-9; length: 13; J: TRBJ2-7; CDR3: ASSATFRGSYEQY
V: TRBV28; length: 13; J: TRBJ2-1; CDR3: ASSSGTAIYNEQF
V: TRBV2; length: 12; J: TRBJ2-5; CDR3: ASLWGGPQETQY
V: TRBV6-5; length: 13; J: TRBJ2-2; CDR3: ASSYGTGGTGELF
V: TRBV6-5; length: 13; J: TRBJ2-6; CDR3: ASREQSSGANVLT
V: TRBV9; length: 12; J: TRBJ2-5; CDR3: ASSVGGGAGTQY
V: TRBV19; length: 12; J: TRBJ2-1; CDR3: ASSIRDSYNEQF
V: TRBV25-1; length: 15; J: TRBJ2-6; CDR3: ASSQSGSPSGANVLT
V: TRBV20-1; length: 8; J: TRBJ1-1; CDR3: SAVRGKAF
V: TRBV19; length: 11; J: TRBJ1-2; CDR3: ASSISQGLGYT
V: TRBV19; length: 15; J: TRBJ1-2; CDR3: ASSSDLGAGTNYGYT
V: TRBV27; length: 10; J: TRBJ2-7; CDR3: ASDCNLYEQY
V: TRBV30; length: 11; J: TRBJ2-4; CDR3: ARGAGVGNIQY
V: TRBV4-3; length: 15; J: TRBJ1-2; CDR3: ASRKSEQGIGNYGYT
V: TRBV6-5; length: 12; J: TRBJ2-1; CDR3: ASISRGSYNEQF
V: TRBV7-8; length: 13; J: TRBJ1-1; CDR3: ASSRAGHPNTEAF
V: TRBV10-3; length: 10; J: TRBJ2-3; CDR3: AIRPTGDTQY
V: TRBV10-3; length: 13; J: TRBJ2-3; CDR3: AIRSGGRAFDTQY
V: TRBV5-1; length: 13; J: TRBJ2-7; CDR3: ASSELDRSRYEQY
V: TRBV19; length: 12; J: TRBJ1-3; CDR3: ASSIGSVSDTIY
V: TRBV6-1; length: 14; J: TRBJ2-3; CDR3: ASSAHRATSTDTQY
V: TRBV9; length: 11; J: TRBJ1-4; CDR3: ATSHGQGEKLF
V: TRBV7-3; length: 19; J: TRBJ2-6; CDR3: SSSPRVTSLALLSGANVLT
V: TRBV27; length: 14; J: TRBJ2-7; CDR3: ASSYGTGRNRDEQY
V: TRBV5-4; length: 12; J: TRBJ1-2; CDR3: ASSLDRGRGGYT
V: TRBV7-2; length: 12; J: TRBJ2-1; CDR3: ASSLAAGANEQF